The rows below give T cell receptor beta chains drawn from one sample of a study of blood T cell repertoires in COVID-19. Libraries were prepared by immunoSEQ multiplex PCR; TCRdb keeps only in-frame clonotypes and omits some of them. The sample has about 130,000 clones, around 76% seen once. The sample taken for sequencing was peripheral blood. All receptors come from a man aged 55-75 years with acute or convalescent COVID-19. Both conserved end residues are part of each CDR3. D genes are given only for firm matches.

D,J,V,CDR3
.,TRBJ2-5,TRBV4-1,CASSQLEGANQETQYF
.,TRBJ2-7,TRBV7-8,CASSLPPQREGAQYF
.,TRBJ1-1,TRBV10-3,CAIGQMAEAFF
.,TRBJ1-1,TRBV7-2,CASSLYTRLEAFF
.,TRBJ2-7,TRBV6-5,CASSQPGVPYEQYF
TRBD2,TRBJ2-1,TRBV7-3,CASSSQRGAHNEQFF
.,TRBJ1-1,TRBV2,CASSVMGRGTEAFF
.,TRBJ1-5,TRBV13,CASRQGSNQPQHF
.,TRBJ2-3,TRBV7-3,CASSGKAASTDTQYF
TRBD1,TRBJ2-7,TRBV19,CASSLRTGGIDEQYF
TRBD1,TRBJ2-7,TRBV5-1,CASSLGPRDRDYEQYF
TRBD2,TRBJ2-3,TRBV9,CASSVGLEQTDTQYF
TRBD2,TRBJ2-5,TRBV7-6,CASSLLDSGRETQYF
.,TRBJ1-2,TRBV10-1,CASWKVWRAYGYTF
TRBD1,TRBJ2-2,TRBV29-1,CSVKQGLWDTGELFF
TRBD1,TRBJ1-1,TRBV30,CAWKENRGRAFF
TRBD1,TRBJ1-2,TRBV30,CARDGDSYGYTF
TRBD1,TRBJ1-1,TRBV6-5,CASTTGGRNTEAFF
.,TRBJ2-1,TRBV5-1,CASSLEGIAYNEQFF
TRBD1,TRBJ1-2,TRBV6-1,CASSEVGTGGHRGYTF
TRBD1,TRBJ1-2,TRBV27,CASSSRDRPNYGYTF
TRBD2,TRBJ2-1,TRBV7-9,CASSRDNAGLAGPRSYNEQFF
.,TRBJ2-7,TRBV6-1,CASSEIARRSYEQYF
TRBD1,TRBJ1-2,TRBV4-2,CASSQAKSRQGTGYTF
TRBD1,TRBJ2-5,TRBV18,CASSLRTGDVATQYF
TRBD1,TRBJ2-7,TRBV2,CASSSPGTGASYEQYF
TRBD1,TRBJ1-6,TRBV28,CASRETGDDSPLHF
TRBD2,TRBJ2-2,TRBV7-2,CASSSGASGSFAGELFF
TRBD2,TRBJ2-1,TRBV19,CASIGAGRSSYNEQFF
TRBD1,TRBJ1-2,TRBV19,CASQHRGDYTF
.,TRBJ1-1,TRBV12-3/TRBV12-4,CASSLRETEAFF
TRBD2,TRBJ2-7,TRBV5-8,CASSLSGRDYYEQYF
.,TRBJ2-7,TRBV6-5,CASSPGQYSYEQYF
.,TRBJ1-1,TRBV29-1,CSVQRGNTEAFF
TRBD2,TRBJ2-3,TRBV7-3,CASSAGGNTDTQYF
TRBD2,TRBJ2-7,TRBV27,CASSLGRLAGDNEQYF
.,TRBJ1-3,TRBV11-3,CASSLERGNTIYF
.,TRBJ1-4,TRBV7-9,CASSQPGVGEKLFF
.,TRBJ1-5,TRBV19,CASSMQRIGMISNQPQHF
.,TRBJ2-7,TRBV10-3,CAIGAGAEQYF
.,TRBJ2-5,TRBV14,CASSQDTYSQETQYF
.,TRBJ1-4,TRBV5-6,CASSPWGGTNEKLFF
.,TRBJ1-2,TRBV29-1,CSVLSQVRGYTF
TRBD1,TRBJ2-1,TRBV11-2,CASSPQGQGYNEQFF